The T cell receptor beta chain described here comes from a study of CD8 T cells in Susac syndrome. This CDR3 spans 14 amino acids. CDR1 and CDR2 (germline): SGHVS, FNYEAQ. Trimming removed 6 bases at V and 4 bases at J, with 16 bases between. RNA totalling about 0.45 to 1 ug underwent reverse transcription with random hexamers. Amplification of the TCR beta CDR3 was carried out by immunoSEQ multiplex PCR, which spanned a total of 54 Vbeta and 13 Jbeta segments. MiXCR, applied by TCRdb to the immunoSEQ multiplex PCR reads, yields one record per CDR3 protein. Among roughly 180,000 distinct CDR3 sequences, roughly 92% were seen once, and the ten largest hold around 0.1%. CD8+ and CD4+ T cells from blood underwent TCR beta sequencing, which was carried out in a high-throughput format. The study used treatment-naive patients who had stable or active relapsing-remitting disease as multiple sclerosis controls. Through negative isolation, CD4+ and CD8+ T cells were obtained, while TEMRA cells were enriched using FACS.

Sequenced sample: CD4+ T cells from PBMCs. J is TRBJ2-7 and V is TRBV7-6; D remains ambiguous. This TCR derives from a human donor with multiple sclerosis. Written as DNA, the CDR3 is TGTGCCAGCAGTGTTCAGAGTATCGGATACGAGCAGTACTTC. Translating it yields CASSVQSIGYEQYF.